This TCR beta chain was recovered during a study of PD-1 blockade in classical Hodgkin lymphoma. This CDR3 has 15 amino acids. Germline V gene sequence: CDR1 SGHTA, CDR2 FQGNSA. Sequencing used immunoSEQ multiplex PCR; TCRdb keeps in-frame clones, though not all of them. Of some 64,000 clones in the sample, roughly nine tenths were seen once. With respect to this clone: One end of the junction does not line up with germline, which may come from a read error.

Each and every patient relapsed after autologous stem cell transplantation, and patients got differing brentuximab vedotin exposure. The clonotype originates from a human donor with classical Hodgkin lymphoma. V usage is TRBV7-2 and J usage is TRBJ2-1; tentatively, D is TRBD1 (7 bases). Sequenced material: peripheral blood mononuclear cells (PBMCs), taken at baseline. The DNA of the CDR3 is TGTGCCAGCAGCTTTGGAGGGGGCTCCCACAATGAGCAGTTCTTC. This encodes CASSFGGGSHNEQFF. The full variable domain, completed using reference TRBV7-2 and TRBJ2-1, is GAGVSQSPSNKVTEKGKDVELRCDPISGHTALYWYRQSLGQGLEFLIYFQGNSAPDKSGLPSDRFSAERTGGSVSTLTIQRTQQEDSAVYLCASSFGGGSHNEQFFGPGTRLTVL.